This TCR beta chain was recovered during a study of blood T cell repertoires in COVID-19. Authors' analysis steps: How many nucleated cells were present was estimated from reference gene primer amplification. Some clones are missing from TCRdb's copy, which holds only in-frame ones; the method was immunoSEQ multiplex PCR. The DNA gave D and trimming, while V, J and clone size come from that table. The sample yields around 98,000 clones, over 70% seen once. This clone has only one observation. CDR1 is SGDLS and CDR2 is YYNGEE in the germline V gene. Unmatched junction bases numbered 10, after V lost 2 bases and J lost 6 bases. This CDR3 is 16 amino acids long.

The rearrangement joins TRBV9 to TRBJ2-1; 8 bases are a match to TRBD2. This TCR derives from a man aged 65 to 85 with acute or convalescent COVID-19. Specimen: peripheral blood. The CDR3 coding sequence is TGTGCCAGCAGCGTTGGGGCGGCGGGAGGCGTCAATGAGCAGTTCTTC. Translation: CASSVGAAGGVNEQFF.